This T cell receptor beta chain is drawn from a study of cytomegalovirus exposure and HLA in healthy donors. Germline V gene data show CDR1 as SNHLY and CDR2 as FYNNEI. Trimming took off 7 bases at V and 3 bases at J, with 19 bases between the two ends. The CDR3 loop spans 16 amino acids. The PCR used 60 Vbeta and 13 Jbeta primers. TCRdb's table, derived via immunoSEQ multiplex PCR, lists solely in-frame clones and lacks some. This table holds 63,000 or so clones, around four fifths found once. V usage is TRBV2 and J usage is TRBJ1-3, with D possibly matching TRBD1 (5 bases). The source of this sequence is a woman aged 30 to 39 in good health and CMV-seronegative. Sequences were obtained from PBMCs. This chain's CDR3 is CASMGGVGAGGNTIYF. As DNA, the CDR3 is TGTGCCAGCATGGGAGGGGTCGGCGCTGGTGGAAACACCATATATTTT.